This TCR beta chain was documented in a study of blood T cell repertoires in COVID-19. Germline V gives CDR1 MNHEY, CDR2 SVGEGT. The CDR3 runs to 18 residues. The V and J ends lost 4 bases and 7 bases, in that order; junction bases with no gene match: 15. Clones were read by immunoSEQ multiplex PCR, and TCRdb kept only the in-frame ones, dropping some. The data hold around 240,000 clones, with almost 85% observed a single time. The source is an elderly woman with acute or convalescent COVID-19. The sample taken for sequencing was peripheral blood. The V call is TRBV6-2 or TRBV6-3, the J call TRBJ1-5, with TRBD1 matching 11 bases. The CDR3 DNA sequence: TGTGCCAGCAGTTCCCTGCCGGGAGTACGGGACAGGGGGCAGCCCCAGCATTTT. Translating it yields CASSSLPGVRDRGQPQHF.